These T cell receptor beta chains were read from a single sample in a study of T cell repertoires in cytomegalovirus infection. No antigen has been identified for these receptors. TCRdb re-called the reads through MiXCR, storing one row per CDR3 protein. The data contain around 570,000 distinct CDR3 sequences, approximately 40% of them singletons. This sample comprised cultured PBMCs, obtained from culture after CMV antigen stimulation. Receptors were obtained from a human donor in good health (CMV status not recorded). Some clones in this sample may be carry-over from other donors' samples. Each CDR3 is given with its conserved first and last residue. The order of the fields is clone size, D gene, V gene, J gene, CDR3 protein, CDR3 DNA. D genes are given only for firm matches. Clone size is given for some rows only: seen once, a few or many times, or a class if the clone is expanded.

>few|TRBD1|TRBV10-1|TRBJ2-2
CASSAGGIGELFF
TGCGCCAGCAGCGCAGGGGGCATCGGGGAGCTGTTTTTT
>.|TRBD2|TRBV6-6|TRBJ2-7
CASNLAGGPSYEQYF
TGTGCCAGCAATTTAGCGGGGGGCCCCTCTTACGAGCAGTACTTC
>.|.|TRBV20-1|TRBJ1-5
CSARRAPGDDQPQHF
TGCAGTGCTAGACGGGCCCCGGGCGACGACCAGCCCCAGCATTTT
>.|.|TRBV10-3|TRBJ1-1
CAIRGGTTEAFF
TGTGCCATCCGAGGAGGGACCACTGAAGCTTTCTTT
>many|TRBD1|TRBV7-4|TRBJ1-4
CASSRPGTVSNEKLFF
TGTGCCAGCAGCCGTCCCGGGACAGTTTCTAATGAAAAACTGTTTTTT
>.|TRBD2|TRBV5-4|TRBJ2-5
CASSLPGLAGGETQYF
TGTGCCAGCAGCCTTCCGGGACTAGCGGGAGGAGAGACCCAGTACTTC
>.|.|TRBV6-8|TRBJ2-3
CASSVGGAGTDTQYF
TGTGCCAGCAGTGTCGGCGGGGCTGGCACAGATACGCAGTATTTT
>.|TRBD2|TRBV19|TRBJ2-1
CASSSWDYFSPPSSYNEQFF
TGTGCCAGTAGTTCATGGGACTATTTTTCCCCACCGAGCTCCTACAATGAGCAGTTCTTC
>few|.|TRBV4-2|TRBJ2-5
CASSQGGSGETQYF
TGTGCCAGCAGCCAAGGTGGGAGCGGCGAGACCCAGTACTTC
>few|TRBD2|TRBV6-1|TRBJ2-1
CASSEGLAGGVGEQFF
TGTGCCAGCAGTGAAGGACTAGCGGGAGGGGTCGGTGAGCAGTTCTTC
>few|.|TRBV11-2|TRBJ2-1
CASSLVDRLNEQFF
TGTGCCAGCAGCTTAGTGGACCGACTGAATGAGCAGTTCTTC
>.|.|TRBV7-6|TRBJ2-7
CVSSLGNSYEQYF
TGTGTCAGCAGCTTGGGGAATTCCTACGAGCAGTACTTC
>few|TRBD2|TRBV28|TRBJ2-2
CASLRRGGYTGELFF
TGTGCCAGCCTTCGCCGGGGGGGGTACACCGGGGAGCTGTTTTTT
>.|TRBD1|TRBV7-8|TRBJ1-5
CASSTDPKGALNQPQHF
TGTGCCAGCAGCACTGACCCAAAGGGGGCGCTCAATCAGCCCCAGCATTTT
>.|.|TRBV12-3/TRBV12-4|TRBJ1-5
CASSLLGEAQPQHF
TGTGCCAGCAGTTTATTGGGTGAGGCGCAGCCCCAGCATTTT
>few|.|TRBV12-3/TRBV12-4|TRBJ1-4
CASTDGKTQGTNEKLFF
TGTGCCAGCACCGACGGCAAAACGCAGGGGACTAATGAAAAACTGTTTTTT
>few|TRBD1|TRBV7-9|TRBJ2-3
CASSRTGVFTDTQYF
TGTGCCAGCAGCCGGACAGGGGTATTCACAGATACGCAGTATTTT
>.|TRBD2|TRBV7-2|TRBJ2-5
CASSRTSGGGETQYF
TGTGCCAGCAGCCGTACTAGCGGGGGTGGAGAGACCCAGTACTTC
>few|TRBD2|TRBV7-2|TRBJ2-7
CASSLGLADTYEQYF
TGTGCCAGCAGCCTCGGACTAGCGGACACCTACGAGCAGTACTTC
>.|.|TRBV12-3/TRBV12-4|TRBJ1-3
CASRRIRDTRPLETPHRNTIYF
TGTGCCAGCAGACGTATTCGGGACACGAGACCTCTGGAAACACCCCACCGAAACACCATATATTTT
>.|.|TRBV19|TRBJ1-1
CASSPHSLNTRSEAFF
TGTGCCAGTAGTCCGCACTCTCTCAATACTAGATCTGAAGCTTTCTTT
>many|.|TRBV7-8|TRBJ1-5
CASSQGSTAQPQHF
TGTGCCAGCAGCCAGGGAAGCACGGCTCAGCCCCAGCATTTT
>.|.|TRBV11-2|TRBJ1-2
CASSPVGGNGYTF
TGTGCCAGCAGCCCGGTGGGGGGCAATGGCTACACCTTC
>.|.|TRBV19|TRBJ2-2
CASTASNTGELFF
TGTGCCAGTACGGCTTCGAACACCGGGGAGCTGTTTTTT
>.|.|TRBV14|TRBJ1-6
CASSLFGTGNSPLHF
TGTGCCAGCTCCCTTTTTGGTACGGGTAATTCACCCCTCCACTTT
>few|TRBD1|TRBV4-1|TRBJ1-1
CASSQDKQGRGGMNTEAFF
TGCGCCAGCAGCCAAGATAAGCAGGGCAGGGGGGGCATGAACACTGAAGCTTTCTTT
>.|TRBD2|TRBV28|TRBJ2-2
CASSAPGLGAGELFF
TGTGCCAGCAGTGCCCCGGGACTAGGGGCAGGGGAGCTGTTTTTT
>.|.|TRBV6-2/TRBV6-3|TRBJ2-5
CASGLIQETQYF
TGTGCCAGCGGTCTCATTCAAGAGACCCAGTACTTC
>.|TRBD2|TRBV4-1|TRBJ2-1
CASSPRGLARGVYNEQFF
TGCGCCAGCAGCCCCAGAGGACTAGCGAGGGGCGTTTACAATGAGCAGTTCTTC
>.|.|TRBV29-1|TRBJ1-6
CSGRTDYNSPLHF
TGCAGCGGGAGGACGGATTATAATTCACCCCTCCACTTT
>.|TRBD2|TRBV3-1|TRBJ2-7
CASSQDGRRGAWEQYF
TGTGCCAGCAGCCAAGATGGCCGGCGGGGGGCCTGGGAGCAGTACTTC
>.|TRBD2|TRBV4-3|TRBJ2-3
CASSPTGGGRTQYF
TGCGCCAGCAGCCCCACGGGGGGGGGGCGCACGCAGTATTTT
>.|.|TRBV18|TRBJ2-1
CASSTGDPYNEQFF
TGTGCCAGCTCGACAGGCGACCCTTACAATGAGCAGTTCTTC
>many|.|TRBV7-2|TRBJ2-1
CASSPRGGGMDSRDNEQFF
TGTGCCAGCAGCCCACGAGGGGGGGGGATGGACTCCCGGGACAATGAGCAGTTCTTC
>few|TRBD1|TRBV7-2|TRBJ1-6
CASSPGQGFSPLHF
TGTGCCAGCAGCCCCGGACAGGGTTTTTCACCCCTCCACTTT
>.|.|TRBV7-6|TRBJ1-2
CASSLEGEGGYTF
TGTGCCAGCAGCTTAGAGGGAGAAGGTGGCTACACCTTC
>.|TRBD2|TRBV7-7|TRBJ2-7
CASSRDYPSEQYF
TGTGCCAGCAGCCGGGACTACCCGAGCGAGCAGTACTTC
>.|TRBD1|TRBV14|TRBJ1-1
CASSLRTGRTEAFF
TGTGCCAGCAGCCTGCGGACAGGACGTACTGAAGCTTTCTTT
>few|TRBD2|TRBV6-2/TRBV6-3|TRBJ2-3
CASSLTSGGPGDTQYF
TGTGCCAGCAGTCTTACTAGCGGGGGGCCCGGGGATACGCAGTATTTT
>.|.|TRBV10-3|TRBJ2-4
CAIRDNKNIQYF
TGTGCCATCAGGGACAACAAAAACATTCAGTACTTC
>few|.|TRBV7-2|TRBJ1-2
CASSLFGGYGYTF
TGTGCCAGCAGCTTATTTGGGGGCTACGGCTACACCTTC
>.|.|TRBV7-9|TRBJ1-2
CASSSIGGAYYGYTF
TGTGCCAGCAGCTCGATTGGGGGGGCGTACTATGGCTACACCTTC
>many|.|TRBV7-2|TRBJ2-7
CASSFATSYEQYF
TGTGCCAGCAGCTTCGCCACCTCCTACGAGCAGTACTTC
>.|.|TRBV6-6|TRBJ2-7
CASRQGNYEQYF
TGTGCCAGCCGTCAAGGGAACTACGAGCAGTACTTC
>few|.|TRBV7-8|TRBJ1-2
CASSSYGANYGYTF
TGTGCCAGCAGCTCATACGGGGCGAACTATGGCTACACCTTC
>.|TRBD2|TRBV7-9|TRBJ2-5
CASSRTSGGVETQYF
TGTGCCAGCAGCAGGACTAGCGGGGGAGTGGAGACCCAGTACTTC
>.|.|TRBV5-4|TRBJ1-2
CASSVDGEYGYTF
TGTGCCAGCAGCGTAGACGGGGAATATGGCTACACCTTC
>.|TRBD2|TRBV5-1|TRBJ2-1
CASSIPGLAGVEQFF
TGCGCCAGCAGCATACCGGGACTAGCGGGGGTTGAGCAGTTCTTC